The 20 T cell receptor beta chains reported below all come from one sample, sequenced in a study of T cell repertoires in cytomegalovirus infection. From the reads, TCRdb called clonotypes with MiXCR, one entry per CDR3 protein. Of almost 550,000 distinct CDR3 sequences in the sample, 16% were seen once. The sample was CD8+ T cells from PBMCs. The receptors were gathered from a human donor in good health (CMV status not recorded). Some clones in this sample may be carry-over from other donors' samples.

The chain links TRBV4-1 to TRBJ1-1; TRBD1 is a possible D gene (5 bases). The CDR3 is made up of 15 amino acids. V lost 0 bases to trimming and J lost 5 bases, with 13 bases between them. Germline V lookup: CDR1 MGHRA, CDR2 YSYEKL. DNA of the CDR3: TGCGCCAGCAGCCAAGATGGTCAGGGTTGGACTGAAGCTTTCTTT. Protein: CASSQDGQGWTEAFF.

Notes on this clonotype: A much larger clonotype is one base distant, so this may be a read error. The rearrangement uses TRBV29-1 and TRBJ2-1; 11 positions agree with TRBD2. CDR1 is SQVTM, CDR2 ANQGSEA, per germline. This CDR3 comprises 16 residues. CDR3 protein: CSARGLAGTRYNEKFF. In DNA form, the CDR3 reads TGCAGCGCCCGAGGACTAGCGGGTACCAGATACAATGAGAAGTTCTTC.

The chain links TRBV6-5 to TRBJ2-3, with D perhaps assigned TRBD1 or TRBD2 (5 bases each). This CDR3 has 18 amino acids. CDR1 is MNHEY, CDR2 SVGAGI, per germline. V shed 4 bases and J shed 0 bases, with 20 bases lying between them. The CDR3 bases are TGTGCCAGCAGTTCGGCCGGGACCCCCATCCCTAGCACAGATACGCAGTATTTT. Encoded protein: CASSSAGTPIPSTDTQYF.

Only a few counts were recorded for this clonotype. The rearrangement links TRBV20-1 to TRBJ2-7; a weak D match, TRBD2 (6 bases). CDR3 length: 15 amino acids. The ends were cut back, 6 bases at V and 6 bases at J, with 24 bases in the middle. CDR1 and CDR2 from the germline V gene are DFQATT and SNEGSKA (reference sequence). The CDR3 region is CSARGSPVGFREQYF. CDR3 sequence (DNA): TGCAGTGCCCGGGGGAGCCCCGTTGGTTTCCGCGAGCAGTACTTC.

The chain links TRBV29-1 to TRBJ2-1; TRBD2 aligns across 7 bases. CDR3 length: 15 residues. V lost 5 bases and J lost 4; bases outside the gene matches: 11. From germline, CDR1 is SQVTM and CDR2 ANQGSEA. The CDR3 DNA reads as TGCAGCGTTAGCGAACGTCTAGCGGTATACAATGAGCAGTTCTTC. It specifies CSVSERLAVYNEQFF.

This clonotype has just a few counts. The chain combines TRBV10-3 with TRBJ1-2, with D possibly TRBD1 on 5 matching bases. CDR1 and CDR2 (germline): ENHRY, SYGVKD. The CDR3 totals 12 residues. With 6 bases removed from V and 6 bases from J, the gap between germline ends came to 11 bases. The CDR3 is CAIRGQEDGYTF. The CDR3, as DNA: TGTGCCATCAGGGGGCAGGAGGATGGCTACACCTTC.

This clonotype was counted at least ten times. The chain has TRBV7-6 and TRBJ2-1; the match to TRBD2 covers 9 bases. The CDR3 spans 16 residues. Germline trimming cut 3 bases from V and 1 base from J; bases unmatched to any gene: 4. Germline V lookup: CDR1 SGHVS, CDR2 FNYEAQ. The CDR3, as DNA: TGTGCCAGCAGCTTGCTAGCGGGAAGTTCCTACAATGAGCAGTTCTTC. Its translation is CASSLLAGSSYNEQFF.

This clonotype was observed at least ten times. The CDR3 protein is CAISGGNTGELFF. The CDR3 DNA sequence: TGTGCCATCAGCGGGGGGAACACCGGGGAGCTGTTTTTT. This chain connects TRBV10-3 to TRBJ2-2; D is perhaps TRBD2 (6 bases). In germline, CDR1 is ENHRY, CDR2 SYGVKD. CDR3 size: 13 residues. V lost 6 bases and J 1 base, leaving 6 bases between the germline ends.

V gene TRBV6-2 or TRBV6-3 combines with J gene TRBJ2-4, with TRBD2 matching over 11 bases. V shed 0 bases, J shed 4 bases, and the junction held 11 bases outside the gene matches. CDR1 and CDR2 from the germline V gene are MNHEY and SVGEGT. This CDR3 is built from 19 residues. The CDR3 here is CASSYSALTRTSGKNIQYF. The CDR3, as DNA: TGTGCCAGCAGTTACTCCGCCCTCACCCGGACTAGCGGGAAAAACATTCAGTACTTC.

The rearrangement joins TRBV20-1 to TRBJ2-5; 10 nucleotides match TRBD1. CDR3 length: 14 amino acids. Per germline, CDR1 DFQATT and CDR2 SNEGSKA (reference sequence). Trimming at V came to 4 bases and at J to 6 bases, leaving 8 bases not matched to a gene. For the CDR3, the DNA is TGCAGTGCTACATCTTCGGGACAGGGGCAGACCCAGTACTTC. It yields the protein CSATSSGQGQTQYF.

This clonotype was seen a few times. Since a much larger clone is just one base distant, this may be a read error. This chain uses TRBV6-5 with TRBJ2-1; 7 bases are shared with TRBD2. The CDR3 consists of 17 residues. Germline-derived CDR1 and CDR2 are MNHEY and SVGAGI. CDR3 sequence (DNA): TGTGCCAGCAGTTACGGGACCGGCGGGAGCCCCTACAATGATCAGTTCTTC. It specifies CASSYGTGGSPYNDQFF.

This clonotype has at least ten counts. The chain employs TRBV7-8 and TRBJ1-5; D possibly corresponds to TRBD1 (5 bases). Germline values: CDR1 SGHVS, CDR2 FQNEAQ. V lost 2 bases, J lost 4 bases, and 15 bases lay in between. The length of the CDR3 is 16 residues. Here the CDR3 DNA reads TGTGCCAGCAGCTTAATATCCGGCCAGGGTAATCAGCCCCAGCATTTT. It translates to CASSLISGQGNQPQHF.

Worth noting for this clonotype: A single base separates this from a much larger clone, so it may be a read error. This CDR3 is missing its conserved last phenylalanine or tryptophan, likely due to a read error. The genes are TRBV28 and TRBJ2-5, with 14 bases matching TRBD2. Trimming removed 5 bases from V and 0 bases from J; junction bases left unmatched: 8. This CDR3 is 18 amino acids long. Per germline, CDR1 MDHEN and CDR2 SYDVKM. CDR3 bases: TGTGCCAGCAGTGGGGGACTAGCGGGGGAGATGTACCAAGAGACCCAGTACTTA. Encoded protein: CASSGGLAGEMYQETQYL.

This clonotype came up a few times. The chain carries TRBV20-1 and TRBJ2-7; no clear D gene. The CDR3 is 17 residues long. Germline CDR1 DFQATT, CDR2 SNEGSKA (reference sequence). The V and J ends lost 3 bases and 4 bases respectively, with 25 bases between them. In DNA form, the CDR3 reads TGCAGTGCTAGGAACTATACAAGACTTACTTCTAGGTACGAGCAGTACTTC. Residues: CSARNYTRLTSRYEQYF.

The genes are TRBV27 and TRBJ2-7; D gene ambiguous. The V end lost 3 bases, the J end lost 3 bases, and 12 bases lay between the germline ends. Looked up from germline, CDR1 is MNHEY and CDR2 is SMNVEV (reference sequence). The CDR3 extends over 14 amino acids. CDR3 bases: TGTGCCAGCAGTTTTGGGTCGGCGGACTACGAGCAGTACTTC. Protein sequence: CASSFGSADYEQYF.

This clonotype was counted ten times or more. The rearrangement uses TRBV12-3 or TRBV12-4 and TRBJ2-1; 10 bases align to TRBD2. The CDR3 has 14 residues. V lost 8 bases to trimming and J lost 2 bases; unmatched junction nucleotides: 3. The CDR3 protein is CASASGSPYNEQFF. For the CDR3, the DNA is TGTGCCAGCGCTAGCGGGAGCCCCTACAATGAGCAGTTCTTC.

This clonotype appeared many times. This chain links TRBV7-2 with TRBJ2-1, with 9 bases lining up with TRBD2. From germline, CDR1 is SGHTA and CDR2 FQGNSA. The CDR3 length is 15 residues. Trimming cost V 3 bases and J 10 bases; bases outside gene matches: 10. This chain's CDR3 is CASSLSTSGGREQFF. In DNA, the CDR3 is TGTGCCAGCAGCTTGTCGACTAGCGGCGGTCGGGAGCAGTTCTTC.

This clonotype was detected only a few times. The V gene is TRBV9, the J gene TRBJ2-5; a weak D match, TRBD2 (7 bases). V gave up 5 bases and J gave up 5 bases, with 22 bases separating them. The CDR3 contains 16 residues. CDR1 is SGDLS, CDR2 YYNGEE, per germline. CDR3 sequence (DNA): TGTGCCAGCAGTCTAAAGGGGGGAGGGCCTTGGGAGACCCAGTACTTC. It encodes CASSLKGGGPWETQYF.

At least ten counts were recorded for this clonotype. The chain carries TRBV7-6 and TRBJ2-2, with 9 positions matching TRBD2. J lost 0 bases, V lost 1 base, and 6 bases had no gene match. Germline V gene lookup returns CDR1 SGHVS and CDR2 FNYEAQ. CDR3 length: 18 residues. This chain's CDR3 is CASSLGGGGFANTGELFF. The CDR3 DNA follows: TGTGCCAGCAGCTTAGGCGGGGGGGGCTTCGCGAACACCGGGGAGCTGTTTTTT.

The rearrangement joins TRBV28 to TRBJ1-5, with D unclear. The germline V and J ends were trimmed by 2 bases and 0 bases, with 5 bases remaining between them. CDR3 length: 14 amino acids. CDR1 MDHEN and CDR2 SYDVKM come from the germline V gene. The CDR3 spells CASSLLDSNQPQHF. The CDR3 DNA reads as TGTGCCAGCAGTTTACTTGATAGCAATCAGCCCCAGCATTTT.